The clone carrying this T cell receptor (beta chain) was observed once. The sample comes from a study of blood T cell repertoires in COVID-19. Study details: Collection of acute and convalescent COVID-19 samples took place in the United States, Italy and Spain. Sources were T cells, B-cell-depleted T cells, or PBMCs; the material itself was cDNA or gDNA.

Original handling: Researchers report that nucleated cell counts were estimated from reference gene primer amplification. Using immunoSEQ multiplex PCR, the repertoire was profiled, and TCRdb retains in-frame clones only, with some absent. The D gene and trimming were derived from the DNA, and the V and J assignments and clone size from that table. The sample lists 25,000 to 35,000 clones; 65% to 90% were seen once. This CDR3 contains 12 residues. CDR1 is SGHAT, CDR2 FQNNGV, per germline. The V and J ends lost 4 bases and 9 bases respectively, with 9 bases between them. V usage is TRBV11-2 and J usage is TRBJ2-2, with unresolved D. The TCR originated in a human donor in a cohort sampled during active COVID-19. Material: peripheral blood. The CDR3 sequence is CASSYENRELFF. The CDR3 coding sequence is TGTGCCAGCAGCTATGAGAACCGGGAGCTGTTTTTT.